The 30 T cell receptor beta chains below come from one sample, sequenced in a study of T-cell memory formation after mild COVID-19. Via MiXCR, TCRdb re-called the 5' RACE reads, giving one row per CDR3 protein. The table has 100,000 to 120,000 distinct CDR3 sequences, approximately 22% seen once. What was sequenced was PBMCs or a T cell subset sorted from them (not recorded which). These receptors were taken from a man younger than 35 who had mild COVID-19 (a few samples of this study predate the infection). Cell type and time point are not known.

The gene calls are TRBV4-3 and TRBJ2-1; TRBD1 is a possible D gene (6 bases). Germline CDR1 reads LGHNA; CDR2 reads YSLEER. CDR3 size: 15 residues. The V and J ends lost 0 bases and 4 bases respectively, with 10 bases between them. The CDR3 DNA reads TGCGCCAGCAGCCAAGAGGGGACACCTTACAATGAGCAGTTCTTC. Translation gives CASSQEGTPYNEQFF.

J is TRBJ1-4 and V is TRBV7-9; D gene ambiguous. CDR3 length equals 15 residues. Germline V gene lookup returns CDR1 SEHNR and CDR2 FQNEAQ (reference sequence). V was trimmed by 5 bases and J by 5 bases, leaving 15 bases between them. The CDR3 sequence: CASSTTALSNEKLFF. CDR3 in DNA: TGTGCCAGCAGCACCACAGCTTTAAGCAATGAAAAACTGTTTTTT.

The chain couples TRBV7-9 to TRBJ1-5; D is perhaps TRBD1 (6 bases). Looked up from germline, CDR1 is SEHNR and CDR2 is FQNEAQ (reference sequence). This CDR3 is built from 15 residues. Between the trimmed V and J ends, which lost 5 bases and 0 bases, there was a span of 11 bases. CDR3 DNA sequence: TGTGCCAGCAGCCCTTGGGACAATAGCAATCAGCCCCAGCATTTT. Its translation is CASSPWDNSNQPQHF.

This clonotype was seen more than once but under ten times. The rearrangement uses TRBV4-3 and TRBJ2-3, with TRBD2 matching over 11 bases. CDR1 is LGHNA, CDR2 YSLEER, per germline. The CDR3 extends over 15 amino acids. J lost 5 bases, V lost 5 bases, and 6 bases had no gene match. CDR3 in DNA: TGCGCCAGCAGCTCGACTAGCGGGGAGGTAGATACGCAGTATTTT. Residues: CASSSTSGEVDTQYF.

This clonotype was observed a handful of times. The chain employs TRBV5-1 and TRBJ2-1; 12 bases are a match to TRBD2. Germline values: CDR1 SGHRS, CDR2 YFSETQ. J lost 5 bases, V lost 4 bases, and 10 bases had no gene match. This CDR3 region has 17 residues. The CDR3: CASSPRLAGGPDNEQFF. The CDR3 region has the DNA TGCGCCAGCAGCCCTCGTCTAGCGGGGGGGCCCGACAATGAGCAGTTCTTC. Full variable domain (outside the CDR3, taken from reference TRBV5-1 and TRBJ2-1): KAGVTQTPRYLIKTRGQQVTLSCSPISGHRSVSWYQQTPGQGLQFLFEYFSETQRNKGNFPGRFSGRQFSNSRSEMNVSTLELGDSALYLCASSPRLAGGPDNEQFFGPGTRLTVL.

The V and J genes are TRBV6-1 and TRBJ2-3; D is undetermined. Germline V gene sequence: CDR1 MNHNS, CDR2 SASEGT. V shed 2 bases and J shed 6 bases, with 15 bases lying between them. This CDR3 region has 15 residues. The CDR3 loop is CASSEPPGPEDTQYF. The CDR3 nucleotides are TGTGCCAGCAGTGAACCCCCCGGACCAGAGGATACGCAGTATTTT.

This clonotype was recorded a few times. This chain uses TRBV7-8 with TRBJ1-2, with D possibly matching TRBD1 (5 bases). Germline V CDR1 and CDR2: SGHVS, FQNEAQ. The germline V and J ends were trimmed by 1 base and 8 bases, with 17 bases remaining between them. The CDR3 loop spans 15 amino acids. CDR3 nucleotide sequence: TGTGCCAGCAGCTTAGACCGGGGCTTTGTAGAGGGCTACACCTTC. It specifies CASSLDRGFVEGYTF.

The sample holds a few counts of this clonotype. This chain uses TRBV7-3 with TRBJ2-2; tentatively, D is TRBD2 (5 bases). Germline V lookup: CDR1 SGHTA, CDR2 FQGTGA. The CDR3 spans 15 residues. The V and J ends lost 6 bases and 0 bases respectively, with 11 bases between them. DNA for the CDR3: TGTGCCAGCAGTCAGCGGACTGCGAACACCGGGGAGCTGTTTTTT. Protein product: CASSQRTANTGELFF.

This clonotype was seen a few times. This chain uses TRBV6-5 with TRBJ2-2, with D possibly matching TRBD2 (6 bases). Germline loops: CDR1 MNHEY, CDR2 SVGAGI. V lost 6 bases and J 4 bases, leaving 12 bases between the germline ends. CDR3 length: 14 residues. Here the CDR3 DNA reads TGTGCCAGCAGACTAGGGAGGTCCACCGGGGAGCTGTTTTTT. Amino acid sequence: CASRLGRSTGELFF.

The rearrangement links TRBV4-1 to TRBJ2-1; the match to TRBD2 covers 12 bases. The CDR3 contains 15 residues. The V gene end was trimmed by 5 bases and the J gene end by 8 bases; junction bases not matched to a gene: 7. CDR1 is MGHRA and CDR2 is YSYEKL in the germline V gene. CDR3 region: CASSYTSGGSDEQFF. As DNA, the CDR3 is TGCGCCAGCAGCTATACTAGCGGGGGGTCCGATGAGCAGTTCTTC.

This clonotype was counted only a few times. V and J are TRBV4-1 and TRBJ2-7; 8 bases are shared with TRBD1. Germline assignment: CDR1 MGHRA and CDR2 YSYEKL. V lost 4 bases to trimming and J lost 4 bases; unmatched junction nucleotides: 6. This CDR3 is 14 amino acids long. The chain's CDR3 is CASSREDREYEQYF. The CDR3 DNA is TGCGCCAGCAGCCGAGAGGACAGGGAGTACGAGCAGTACTTC.

This clonotype was observed a few times. The V and J genes are TRBV7-2 and TRBJ2-1; 9 nucleotides line up with TRBD1. The CDR3 extends over 14 amino acids. The germline V gene encodes CDR1 SGHTA and CDR2 FQGNSA. V shed 0 bases and J 8 bases; nucleotides not matched to a gene: 2. The CDR3 loop reads CASSLADRGYEQFF. The CDR3 DNA reads TGTGCCAGCAGCTTAGCGGACAGGGGCTATGAGCAGTTCTTC.

The chain combines TRBV6-2 or TRBV6-3 with TRBJ2-3; a weak D match, TRBD2 (6 bases). The germline V and J ends were trimmed by 0 bases and 3 bases, with 22 bases remaining between them. The CDR3 is 19 residues long. Germline V gene data show CDR1 as MNHEY and CDR2 as SVGEGT. Here the CDR3 DNA reads TGTGCCAGCAGTTACTCGCCTCTTTTTGGAGGGAGCGAAACAGATACGCAGTATTTT. Translated, it gives CASSYSPLFGGSETDTQYF.

J is TRBJ2-3 and V is TRBV4-1; no reliable D call. This CDR3 region has 14 residues. Trimming removed 1 base from V and 10 bases from J, with 15 bases in between. Looked up from germline, CDR1 is MGHRA and CDR2 is YSYEKL. The CDR3 coding sequence is TGCGCCAGCAGCCAAGGGGGTGAAACCGATTCGCAGTATTTT. Encoded protein: CASSQGGETDSQYF.

This clonotype was detected a few times. The V and J genes are TRBV6-5 and TRBJ2-3; 9 bases are a match to TRBD2. The V gene's germline CDR1 is MNHEY and CDR2 SVGAGI. This CDR3 is built from 14 residues. V lost 6 bases to trimming and J lost 2 bases; unmatched junction nucleotides: 3. CDR3 in DNA: TGTGCCAGCAGGCTAGCGGGGAACACAGATACGCAGTATTTT. Translated, it gives CASRLAGNTDTQYF.

This clonotype was seen only a few times. CDR3 protein: CASSRTSTDTQYF. CDR3 nucleotides: TGTGCCAGCTCACGGACTAGCACAGATACGCAGTATTTT. This rearrangement joins TRBV18 to TRBJ2-3, with D perhaps matching TRBD2 (5 bases). The CDR3 consists of 13 residues. V was cut by 4 bases and J by 0 bases, with 5 bases left in between. Germline CDR1 and CDR2: KGHSH and LQKENI.

The chain has TRBV12-3 or TRBV12-4 and TRBJ2-1, with 11 bases fitting TRBD1. Trimming removed 4 bases from V and 6 bases from J; junction bases left unmatched: 5. The CDR3 has 15 amino acids. The CDR3 DNA sequence: TGTGCCAGCAGTTCGGGACAGGGGGGTCTCAATGAGCAGTTCTTC. It yields the protein CASSSGQGGLNEQFF.

The rearrangement links TRBV20-1 to TRBJ2-3, with D unresolved. Trimming cost V 0 bases and J 9 bases, with 7 bases left between them. The CDR3 spans 11 residues. Germline-derived CDR1 and CDR2 are DFQATT and SNEGSKA (reference sequence). The CDR3 DNA reads TGCAGTGCTAGAGAAGCCTTCACGCAGTATTTT. Translated, it gives CSAREAFTQYF.

This clonotype was seen a handful of times. This chain links TRBV7-9 with TRBJ1-5; no definite D call. Germline V gene sequence: CDR1 SEHNR, CDR2 FQNEAQ (reference sequence). Trimming took 5 bases from V and 7 from J, leaving 9 bases between them. The CDR3 length is 12 residues. The CDR3 loop reads CASSLGEQPQHF. The CDR3 bases are TGTGCCAGCAGCCTTGGTGAGCAGCCCCAGCATTTT.

The genes are TRBV10-3 and TRBJ2-2; perhaps TRBD1 as D (5 bases). Germline V gives CDR1 ENHRY, CDR2 SYGVKD. Trimming left V 8 bases short and J 3 bases short, with 13 bases between. The CDR3 runs to 14 residues. CDR3 sequence: CAIHSGIYTGELFF. The CDR3 nucleotides are TGTGCCATCCATTCAGGGATTTACACCGGGGAGCTGTTTTTT.

The chain uses TRBV4-1 and TRBJ1-2; 7 positions agree with TRBD1. J was trimmed by 5 bases and V by 4 bases; bases with no gene match: 7. Germline assignment: CDR1 MGHRA and CDR2 YSYEKL. The CDR3 contains 14 residues. DNA for the CDR3: TGCGCCAGCAGCCCCTCCGGGACAGATTATGGCTACACCTTC. It yields the protein CASSPSGTDYGYTF.

The V gene is TRBV6-6, the J gene TRBJ2-3, with TRBD1 matching over 9 bases. V gave up 8 bases and J gave up 5 bases; unmatched junction bases: 2. The CDR3 is 12 residues long. CDR1 is MNHNY, CDR2 SVGAGI, per germline (reference sequence). This CDR3 reads CASEDRGDTQYF. For the CDR3, the DNA is TGTGCCAGCGAGGACAGGGGAGATACGCAGTATTTT.

J is TRBJ2-7 and V is TRBV28; D is ambiguous. V lost 2 bases to trimming and J lost 2 bases, with 4 bases between them. The germline V gene encodes CDR1 MDHEN and CDR2 SYDVKM. This CDR3 has 12 residues. The CDR3 bases are TGTGCCAGCAGTTTACGCCCCTACGAGCAGTACGTC. Residues: CASSLRPYEQYV.

This clonotype appeared many times. The chain recombines TRBV5-8 with TRBJ1-2; D uncertain. Germline V gene data show CDR1 as SGHTS and CDR2 as YDEGEE. V lost 2 bases to trimming and J lost 4 bases, with 3 bases between them. This CDR3 has 11 amino acids. The CDR3 reads CASSFGYGYTF. In DNA form, the CDR3 reads TGTGCCAGCAGCTTCGGCTATGGCTACACCTTC.

This clonotype was counted between two and nine times. This chain joins TRBV7-6 and TRBJ2-7; tentative D call: TRBD1 (6 bases). The CDR3 length is 15 residues. Germline values: CDR1 SGHVS, CDR2 FNYEAQ. Trimming removed 3 bases at V and 7 bases at J, with 19 bases between. The CDR3 nucleotides read TGTGCCAGCAGCTTTGAACAGGGAGATTTTTGGGAGCAGTACTTC. Translation: CASSFEQGDFWEQYF.

The CDR3 region has the DNA TGTGCCACTCAGGACCGCGACATCTACAATGAGCAGTTCTTC. This translates into CATQDRDIYNEQFF. The rearrangement uses TRBV19 and TRBJ2-1, with D unresolved. The V end lost 10 bases, the J end lost 3 bases, and 16 bases lay between the germline ends. This CDR3 contains 14 residues. Germline CDR1 and CDR2: LNHDA and SQIVND (reference sequence).

In this sample, this clonotype turned up a few times. This sequence joins TRBV5-6 and TRBJ2-3, with 11 nucleotides matching TRBD2. The CDR3 is made up of 16 amino acids. J lost 2 bases, V lost 4 bases, and 6 bases had no gene match. Germline V gene lookup returns CDR1 SGHDT and CDR2 YYEEEE. CDR3 region: CASSPTSGDTTDTQYF. For the CDR3, the DNA is TGTGCCAGCAGCCCGACTAGCGGGGACACCACAGATACGCAGTATTTT.

This clonotype was observed a handful of times. The rearrangement uses TRBV11-2 and TRBJ2-3; the D is unclear. Germline V lookup: CDR1 SGHAT, CDR2 FQNNGV. The V end was cut by 2 bases, the J end by 6 bases, with 6 bases between. The CDR3 totals 12 residues. The CDR3 nucleotides are TGTGCCAGCAGCTTAATTAGTGATACGCAGTATTTT. Its translation is CASSLISDTQYF.

The chain has TRBV11-2 and TRBJ2-3; perhaps D is TRBD1 or TRBD2 (5 bases each). V lost 4 bases and J 6 bases, leaving 11 bases between the germline ends. The CDR3 runs 13 residues. Germline loops: CDR1 SGHAT, CDR2 FQNNGV. DNA for the CDR3: TGTGCCAGCAGCTCGGCAGGGAGCGATACGCAGTATTTT. Its protein is CASSSAGSDTQYF.

This clonotype was observed a few times. This chain connects TRBV4-3 to TRBJ2-3, with 7 nucleotides matching TRBD2. V lost 1 base, J lost 3 bases, and 7 bases stayed unmatched. Per germline, CDR1 LGHNA and CDR2 YSLEER. This CDR3 spans 16 amino acids. The CDR3 DNA is TGCGCCAGCAGCCAAGGGGGGGGACTTGGAACAGATACGCAGTATTTT. It specifies CASSQGGGLGTDTQYF.